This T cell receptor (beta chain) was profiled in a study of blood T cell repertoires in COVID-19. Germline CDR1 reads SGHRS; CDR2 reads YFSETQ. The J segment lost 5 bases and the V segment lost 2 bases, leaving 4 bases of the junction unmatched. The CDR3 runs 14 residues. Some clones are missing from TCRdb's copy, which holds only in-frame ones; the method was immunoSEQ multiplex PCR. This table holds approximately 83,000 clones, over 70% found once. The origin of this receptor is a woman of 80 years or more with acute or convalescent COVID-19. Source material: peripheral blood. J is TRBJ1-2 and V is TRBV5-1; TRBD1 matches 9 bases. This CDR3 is CASSFRTGDYGYTF. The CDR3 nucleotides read TGCGCCAGCAGCTTCAGGACAGGGGATTATGGCTACACCTTC.